Presented here are 22 T cell receptor beta chains from one specimen sequenced in a study of a mutant IDH1 vaccine in newly diagnosed glioma. Time point reported: week 35, safety follow-up. Vaccinated patients received 300 ug of mutant IDH1 20-mer peptide per dose, with topical imiquimod. Only in-frame clones appear in the TCRdb table, and some are missing; sequencing was by immunoSEQ multiplex PCR. The table shows tens of thousands of clones, with about four fifths occurring only once. Their antigen targets remain unknown. This sample comprised PBMCs, obtained from a glioma patient whose treatment included an IDH1 peptide vaccine. Every receptor here comes from a middle-aged woman with glioma. Some clones in this sample may be carry-over from other donors' samples.

This clone was seen more than once but under ten times. The chain recombines TRBV5-1 with TRBJ1-1; 10 nucleotides agree with TRBD1. CDR3 length: 17 amino acids. The V gene's germline CDR1 is SGHRS and CDR2 YFSETQ. V gave up 0 bases and J gave up 2 bases; unmatched junction bases: 7. The CDR3 sequence is CASSLATTGGLNTEAFF. CDR3 bases: TGCGCCAGCAGCTTGGCTACGACAGGGGGCTTAAACACTGAAGCTTTCTTT.

J is TRBJ2-6 and V is TRBV25-1; no firm D call. V lost 5 bases and J lost 1, with 6 bases in between. The CDR3 is made up of 14 amino acids. CDR1 is MGHDK and CDR2 is SYGVNS in the germline V gene. The CDR3 here is CASSPQSGANVLTF. CDR3 nucleotides: TGTGCCAGCAGTCCCCAATCTGGGGCCAACGTCCTGACTTTC.

This chain joins TRBV15 and TRBJ1-5, with D hard to call. Trimming shortened V by 6 bases and J by 0 bases, and 6 bases separated the two germline ends. Per the germline V gene, CDR1 is LNHNV and CDR2 is YYDKDF (reference sequence). This CDR3 region has 13 residues. The CDR3 region has the DNA TGTGCCACCAGTCGATATAGCAATCAGCCCCAGCATTTT. It specifies CATSRYSNQPQHF. The entire variable domain, with the rest obtained from reference TRBV15 and TRBJ1-5, is as follows: DAMVIQNPRYQVTQFGKPVTLSCSQTLNHNVMYWYQQKSSQAPKLLFHYYDKDFNNEADTPDNFQSRRPNTSFCFLDIRSPGLGDTAMYLCATSRYSNQPQHFGDGTRLSIL.

The chain joins TRBV6-5 to TRBJ2-7; 7 bases are a match to TRBD2. Germline values: CDR1 MNHEY, CDR2 SVGAGI. With V trimmed by 10 bases and J by 7 bases, 13 bases remained unmatched. The CDR3 is made up of 13 amino acids. In DNA, the CDR3 is TGTGCCACAAGGACTAGTGGGTATCGGGAGCAGTACTTC. Its protein product is CATRTSGYREQYF.

This rearrangement joins TRBV18 to TRBJ2-3; D not resolved. V dropped 3 bases and J dropped 5 bases, with 3 bases sitting between them. This CDR3 contains 11 residues. CDR1 is KGHSH, CDR2 LQKENI, per germline. CDR3 loop: CASSPQDTQYF. In nucleotides, the CDR3 is TGTGCCAGCTCACCCCAAGATACGCAGTATTTT.

This chain links TRBV14 with TRBJ1-2; D might be TRBD1 (5 bases). The V end lost 1 base, the J end lost 6 bases, and 15 bases lay between the germline ends. The CDR3 totals 15 residues. The germline CDR1 and CDR2 sequences are SGHDN and FVKESK. CDR3 nucleotide sequence: TGTGCCAGCAGCCAAGCTTACGGGGCTTACGATGGCTACACCTTC. Translating it yields CASSQAYGAYDGYTF.

V gene TRBV28 combines with J gene TRBJ1-2, with D possibly TRBD1 on 5 matching bases. V was trimmed by 8 bases and J by 4 bases, leaving 17 bases between them. The germline gives CDR1 MDHEN, CDR2 SYDVKM. The CDR3 length is 14 residues. CDR3 coding DNA: TGTGCCAGCGGATGGGGACGCATTCTCTATGGCTACACCTTC. Residues: CASGWGRILYGYTF.

The chain links TRBV5-3 to TRBJ2-7; 8 nucleotides match TRBD2. TRBV5-3 belongs to the ORF category, with a function that is uncertain. The CDR3 covers 15 residues. The V and J ends lost 4 bases and 3 bases, in that order; junction bases with no gene match: 9. The CDR3 DNA is TGTGCCAGAAGCGACCCTGCTAGCGGGTACTACGAGCAGTACTTC. Its protein is CARSDPASGYYEQYF.

This sequence joins TRBV15 and TRBJ2-5; D remains unclear. This CDR3 region has 11 residues. Germline V gene sequence: CDR1 LNHNV, CDR2 YYDKDF (reference sequence). Trimming left V 3 bases short and J 2 bases short, with 1 base between. The CDR3 sequence: CATSRQETQYF. CDR3 nucleotide sequence: TGTGCCACCAGCAGGCAAGAGACCCAGTACTTC. Variable domain in full (rest from reference TRBV15 and TRBJ2-5): DAMVIQNPRYQVTQFGKPVTLSCSQTLNHNVMYWYQQKSSQAPKLLFHYYDKDFNNEADTPDNFQSRRPNTSFCFLDIRSPGLGDTAMYLCATSRQETQYFGPGTRLLVL.

The V and J genes are TRBV28 and TRBJ1-3; D is perhaps TRBD1 (5 bases). CDR1 and CDR2 (germline): MDHEN, SYDVKM. Trimming pared 3 bases from V and 0 bases from J, leaving 15 bases between. This CDR3 is built from 17 residues. CDR3 nucleotide sequence: TGTGCCAGCAGTTTCCCTCCGGGGGGAGACTCTGGAAACACCATATATTTT. Amino acids: CASSFPPGGDSGNTIYF.

The chain links TRBV29-1 to TRBJ2-2, with no clear D. CDR3 length: 14 residues. V shed 0 bases and J shed 5 bases, with 10 bases lying between them. The germline V gene has CDR1 SQVTM and CDR2 ANQGSEA. The CDR3 DNA sequence: TGCAGCGTTGAAGATCTTCAGATAACCGGGGAGCTGTTTTTT. This codes for CSVEDLQITGELFF.

This clone has just one count. The chain employs TRBV29-1 and TRBJ1-2; weak D call: TRBD1 (6 bases). CDR1 and CDR2 (germline): SQVTM, ANQGSEA. The CDR3 length is 11 residues. Trimming stripped 6 bases from V and 7 bases from J, with 12 bases between. Here the CDR3 reads CSVGGYGGYTF. CDR3 DNA: TGCAGCGTGGGGGGCTATGGTGGCTACACCTTC.

The CDR3 protein is CASSYGDRHTGELFF. The CDR3, as DNA: TGTGCCAGCAGTTACGGAGACAGGCACACCGGGGAGCTGTTTTTT. The V gene is TRBV6-5, the J gene TRBJ2-2, with a weak D call TRBD1 (6 bases). This CDR3 has 15 amino acids. V was trimmed by 2 bases and J by 3 bases, leaving 10 bases between them. Germline V CDR1 and CDR2: MNHEY, SVGAGI.

The V call is TRBV9, the J call TRBJ1-1, with unresolved D. Germline-derived CDR1 and CDR2 are SGDLS and YYNGEE. The V and J ends lost 0 bases and 3 bases respectively, with 6 bases between them. CDR3 size: 13 residues. The CDR3 nucleotides read TGTGCCAGCAGCGTAGACGAGGACACTGAAGCTTTCTTT. This translates into CASSVDEDTEAFF.

The CDR3 reads CASSPPQTGPNSGANVLTF. The CDR3 region has the DNA TGTGCCAGCAGCCCCCCCCAGACAGGGCCCAACTCTGGGGCCAACGTCCTGACTTTC. This chain connects TRBV7-9 to TRBJ2-6; the match to TRBD1 covers 7 bases. The ends lost 5 bases at V and 0 bases at J; junction bases unmatched: 13. This CDR3 has 19 amino acids. From germline, CDR1 is SEHNR and CDR2 FQNEAQ (reference sequence). The complete variable domain, with remaining parts taken from reference TRBV7-9 and TRBJ2-6, reads DTGVSQNPRHKITKRGQNVTFRCDPISEHNRLYWYRQTLGQGPEFLTYFQNEAQLEKSRLLSDRFSAERPKGSFSTLEIQRTEQGDSAMYLCASSPPQTGPNSGANVLTFGAGSRLTVL.

The CDR3 here is CASSPLAGMDEQYF. As DNA, the CDR3 is TGTGCCAGCAGTCCACTAGCGGGAATGGACGAGCAGTACTTC. This chain uses TRBV6-5 with TRBJ2-7; 10 positions match TRBD2. This CDR3 contains 14 residues. The V and J ends lost 5 bases and 5 bases, in that order; junction bases with no gene match: 6. CDR1 is MNHEY, CDR2 SVGAGI, per germline.

The rearrangement joins TRBV28 to TRBJ2-5, with TRBD2 identical over 9 bases. Germline assignment: CDR1 MDHEN and CDR2 SYDVKM. V gave up 6 bases and J gave up 5 bases; unmatched junction bases: 10. The CDR3 has 15 residues. The chain's CDR3 is CASSRPGLAIETQYF. DNA of the CDR3: TGTGCCAGCAGCCGACCGGGACTAGCTATTGAGACCCAGTACTTC.

The chain couples TRBV6-5 to TRBJ1-5; TRBD1 might be the D (5 bases). Germline V CDR1 and CDR2: MNHEY, SVGAGI. V gave up 0 bases and J gave up 5 bases, with 8 bases separating them. The CDR3 contains 14 residues. CDR3: CASSYSGRDQPQHF. The CDR3 DNA reads TGTGCCAGCAGTTACTCGGGCAGGGATCAGCCCCAGCATTTT.

This clone was seen a single time. This chain joins TRBV19 and TRBJ2-2, with TRBD2 as a possible D gene (6 bases). Deletions cut 7 bases from V and 5 bases from J, with 17 bases between. Per germline, CDR1 LNHDA and CDR2 SQIVND (reference sequence). CDR3 length: 15 residues. The CDR3 here is CASNTPGGGTGELFF. The CDR3 DNA sequence: TGTGCCAGTAACACACCCGGGGGTGGAACCGGGGAGCTGTTTTTT.

The chain has TRBV10-3 and TRBJ2-1, with 10 nucleotides matching TRBD2. CDR1 is ENHRY and CDR2 is SYGVKD in the germline V gene. V was pared by 6 bases and J by 8 bases, with 7 bases of the junction left unmatched. The CDR3 is 14 residues long. The CDR3 DNA follows: TGTGCCATCAGGTCCAGCGGGGGGGCCGATGAGCAGTTCTTC. Its translation is CAIRSSGGADEQFF.

The genes are TRBV7-2 and TRBJ1-5; D unresolved. With 5 bases removed from V and 0 bases from J, the gap between germline ends came to 5 bases. Germline CDR1 is SGHTA and CDR2 is FQGNSA. CDR3 size: 13 residues. The CDR3 is CASSVNSNQPQHF. The CDR3 nucleotides are TGTGCCAGCAGCGTGAATAGCAATCAGCCCCAGCATTTT.

V and J are TRBV5-1 and TRBJ2-7; tentative D call: TRBD1 (6 bases). Trimming shortened V by 0 bases and J by 2 bases, and 9 bases separated the two germline ends. The CDR3 covers 14 residues. The germline CDR1 and CDR2 sequences are SGHRS and YFSETQ. CDR3 protein: CASSLGQDPYEQYF. The CDR3 bases are TGCGCCAGCAGCTTGGGACAGGACCCCTACGAGCAGTACTTC.